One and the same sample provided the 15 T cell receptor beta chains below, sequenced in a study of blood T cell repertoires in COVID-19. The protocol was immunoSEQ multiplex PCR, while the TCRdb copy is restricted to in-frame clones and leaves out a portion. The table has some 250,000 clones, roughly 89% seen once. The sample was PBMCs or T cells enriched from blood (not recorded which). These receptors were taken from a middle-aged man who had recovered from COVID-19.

The CDR3 here is CASSPQGSGQPQHF. Here the CDR3 DNA reads TGTGCCAGCAGCCCACAGGGCTCGGGGCAGCCCCAGCATTTT. This chain joins TRBV7-6 and TRBJ1-5; D possibly corresponds to TRBD1 (6 bases). V lost 5 bases, J lost 7 bases, and 15 bases lay in between. CDR1 is SGHVS and CDR2 is FNYEAQ in the germline V gene. This CDR3 comprises 14 residues.

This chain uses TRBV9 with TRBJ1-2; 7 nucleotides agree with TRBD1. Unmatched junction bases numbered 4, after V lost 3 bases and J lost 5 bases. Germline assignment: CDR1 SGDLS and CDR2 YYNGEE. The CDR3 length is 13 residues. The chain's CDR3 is CASSGRTGYGYTF. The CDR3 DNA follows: TGTGCCAGCAGCGGAAGGACAGGATATGGCTACACCTTC.

The CDR3 nucleotides are TGTGCCAGCAGCTCCTTCTTACAGGGAGCTGAGCAGTTCTTC. Translating gives CASSSFLQGAEQFF. V gene TRBV6-5 combines with J gene TRBJ2-1, with TRBD1 as a possible D gene (6 bases). Germline CDR1 reads MNHEY; CDR2 reads SVGAGI. The CDR3 is 14 amino acids. V dropped 6 bases and J dropped 9 bases, with 18 bases sitting between them.

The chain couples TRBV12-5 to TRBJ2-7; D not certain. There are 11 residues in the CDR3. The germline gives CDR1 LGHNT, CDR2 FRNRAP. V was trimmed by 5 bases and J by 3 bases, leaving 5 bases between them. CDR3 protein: CASGADYEQYF. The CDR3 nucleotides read TGTGCTAGTGGTGCAGACTACGAGCAGTACTTC. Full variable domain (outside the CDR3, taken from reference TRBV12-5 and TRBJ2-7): DARVTQTPRHKVTEMGQEVTMRCQPILGHNTVFWYRQTMMQGLELLAYFRNRAPLDDSGMPKDRFSAEMPDATLATLKIQPSEPRDSAVYFCASGADYEQYFGPGTRLTVT.

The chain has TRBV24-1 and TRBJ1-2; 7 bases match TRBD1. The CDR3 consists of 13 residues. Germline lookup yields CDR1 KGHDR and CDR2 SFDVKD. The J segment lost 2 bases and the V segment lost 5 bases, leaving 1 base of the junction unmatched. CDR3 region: CATSGQGNYGYTF. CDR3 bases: TGTGCCACCAGTGGACAGGGCAACTATGGCTACACCTTC.

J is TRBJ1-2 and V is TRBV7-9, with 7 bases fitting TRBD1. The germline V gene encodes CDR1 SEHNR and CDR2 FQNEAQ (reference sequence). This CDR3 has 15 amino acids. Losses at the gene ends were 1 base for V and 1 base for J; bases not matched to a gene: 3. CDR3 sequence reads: CASSLGQGNNYGYTF. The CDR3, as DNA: TGTGCCAGCAGCTTAGGACAGGGAAATAACTATGGCTACACCTTC.

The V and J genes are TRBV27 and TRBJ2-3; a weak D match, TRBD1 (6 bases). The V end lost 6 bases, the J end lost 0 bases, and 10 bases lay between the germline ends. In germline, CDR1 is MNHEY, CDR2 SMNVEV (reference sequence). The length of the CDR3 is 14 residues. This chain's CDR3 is CASRRTASTDTQYF. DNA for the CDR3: TGTGCCAGCAGGAGGACAGCTAGCACAGATACGCAGTATTTT.

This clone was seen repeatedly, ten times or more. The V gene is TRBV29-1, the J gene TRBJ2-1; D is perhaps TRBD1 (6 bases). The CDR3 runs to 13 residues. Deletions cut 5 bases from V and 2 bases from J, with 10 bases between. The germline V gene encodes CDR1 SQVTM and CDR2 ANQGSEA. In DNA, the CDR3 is TGCAGCGTTAGTACAGGGACCTACAATGAGCAGTTCTTC. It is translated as CSVSTGTYNEQFF.

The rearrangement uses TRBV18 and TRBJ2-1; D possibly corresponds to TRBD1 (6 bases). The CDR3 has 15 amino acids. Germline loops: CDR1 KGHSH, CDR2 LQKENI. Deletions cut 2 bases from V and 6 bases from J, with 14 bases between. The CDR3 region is CASSPKSGTINEQFF. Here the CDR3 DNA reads TGTGCCAGCTCACCAAAATCCGGGACAATCAATGAGCAGTTCTTC.

The CDR3, as DNA: TGCAGCGTGATACAGGGGCCGGTCTACAATGAGCAGTTCTTC. Translation: CSVIQGPVYNEQFF. The gene calls are TRBV29-1 and TRBJ2-1; TRBD1 matches 7 bases. V shed 6 bases and J 3 bases; nucleotides not matched to a gene: 8. CDR1 and CDR2 (germline): SQVTM, ANQGSEA. This CDR3 is 14 amino acids long.

This CDR3 is CASSYQGAEAKNIQYF. The CDR3 DNA reads as TGTGCCAGCAGTTATCAGGGGGCCGAGGCCAAAAACATTCAGTACTTC. The chain links TRBV28 to TRBJ2-4, with 8 bases matching TRBD1. Germline V gene data show CDR1 as MDHEN and CDR2 as SYDVKM. This CDR3 is 16 amino acids long. V shed 4 bases and J 1 base; nucleotides not matched to a gene: 6.

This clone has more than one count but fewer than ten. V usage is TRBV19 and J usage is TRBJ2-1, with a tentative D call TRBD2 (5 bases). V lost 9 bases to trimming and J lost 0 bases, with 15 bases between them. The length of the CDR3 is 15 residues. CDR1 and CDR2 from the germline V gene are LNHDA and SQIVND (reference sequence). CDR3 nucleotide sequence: TGTGCCAGCCGAGAACCGGGATTCTCCTACAATGAGCAGTTCTTC. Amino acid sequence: CASREPGFSYNEQFF.

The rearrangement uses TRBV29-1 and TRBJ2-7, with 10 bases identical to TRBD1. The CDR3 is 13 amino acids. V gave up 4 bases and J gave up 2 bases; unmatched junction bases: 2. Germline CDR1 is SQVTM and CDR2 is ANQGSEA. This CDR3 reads CSVGQGAAYEQYF. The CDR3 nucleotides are TGCAGCGTTGGACAGGGGGCCGCCTACGAGCAGTACTTC.

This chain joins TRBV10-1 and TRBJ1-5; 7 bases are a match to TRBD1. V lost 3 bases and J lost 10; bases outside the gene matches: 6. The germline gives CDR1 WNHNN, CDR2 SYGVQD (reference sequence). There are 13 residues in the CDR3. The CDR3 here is CASSEGQEQPQHF. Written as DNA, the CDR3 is TGCGCCAGCAGTGAAGGACAGGAGCAACCCCAGCATTTT.

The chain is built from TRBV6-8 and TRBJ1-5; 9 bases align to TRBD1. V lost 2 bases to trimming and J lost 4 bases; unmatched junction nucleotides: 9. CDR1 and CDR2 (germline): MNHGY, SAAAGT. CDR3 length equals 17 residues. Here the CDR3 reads CASSYATGTGKNQPQHF. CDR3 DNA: TGTGCCAGCAGTTACGCGACCGGGACAGGGAAAAATCAGCCCCAGCATTTT.